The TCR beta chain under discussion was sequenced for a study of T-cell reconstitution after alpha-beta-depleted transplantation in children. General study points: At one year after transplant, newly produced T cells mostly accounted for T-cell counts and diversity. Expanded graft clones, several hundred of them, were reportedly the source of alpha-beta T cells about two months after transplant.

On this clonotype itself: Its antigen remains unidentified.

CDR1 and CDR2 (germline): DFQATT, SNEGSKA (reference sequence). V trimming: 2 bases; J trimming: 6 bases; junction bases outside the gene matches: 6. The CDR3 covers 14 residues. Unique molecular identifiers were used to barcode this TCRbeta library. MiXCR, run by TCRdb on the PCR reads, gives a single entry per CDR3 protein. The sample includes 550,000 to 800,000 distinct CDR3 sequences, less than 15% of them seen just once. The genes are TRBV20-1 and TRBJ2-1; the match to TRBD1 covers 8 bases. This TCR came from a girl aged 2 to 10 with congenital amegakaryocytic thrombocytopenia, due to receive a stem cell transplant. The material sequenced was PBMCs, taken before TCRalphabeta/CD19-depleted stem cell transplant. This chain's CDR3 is CSARYGTGLNEQFF. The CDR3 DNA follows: TGCAGTGCTAGATATGGGACAGGTCTCAATGAGCAGTTCTTC.